This TCR beta chain was observed in a study of Ad26.COV2.S vaccination and SARS-CoV-2 variants. On the study more broadly: Ad26.COV2.S arm of COV1001 included the donor. The study gave Ad26.COV2.S intramuscularly, once or twice 56 days apart. Study-level points and caveats: Non-spike TCR breadth showed similarity between vaccine and placebo recipients.

With regard to this clone: What it binds is unknown.

Method: immunoSEQ multiplex PCR; TCRdb's copy keeps in-frame clones and lacks some. Among 440,000 or so clones listed, approximately 90% were seen once. Noted treatment: approximately 18 received Ad26.COV2.S at low or high dose, single or two shots; a few received placebo; per-sample allocation not given. The samples were gathered on day 63 after the first injection of vaccine or placebo. This Boston cohort included adults aged 18-55 years. This clonotype was sampled from a person between 18 and 65 years old who received the Ad26.COV2.S COVID-19 vaccine or a placebo. The source was peripheral blood, collected in a trial of Ad26.COV2.S vaccine versus placebo.

Here the CDR3 reads CASSPKLAQLEETQYF. CDR3 nucleotides: TGTGCCAGCAGCCCTAAACTAGCGCAACTCGAGGAGACCCAGTACTTC. The genes are TRBV7-8 and TRBJ2-5; 7 nucleotides agree with TRBD2. CDR3 length equals 16 residues. V gave up 5 bases and J gave up 5 bases; unmatched junction bases: 14. CDR1 SGHVS and CDR2 FQNEAQ come from the germline V gene. The variable domain in full, with the rest retrieved from reference TRBV7-8 and TRBJ2-5, is GAGVSQSPRYKVAKRGQDVALRCDPISGHVSLFWYQQALGQGPEFLTYFQNEAQLDKSGLPSDRFFAERPEGSVSTLKIQRTQQEDSAVYLCASSPKLAQLEETQYFGPGTRLLVL.